This note documents a single T cell receptor (beta chain) sequence. Its antigen is unknown. Per-base qualities were not stored, and no clone one base away is much larger. The data originate from a study of regulatory and conventional T cells in breast cancer (dated by TCRdb to about 2015). Unmatched junction bases come to 3, with V trimmed by 5 bases and J by 8 bases. Per the germline V gene, SGHVS is the CDR1 and FNYEAQ is the CDR2. The CDR3 holds 13 amino acids from the cysteine to the phenylalanine. The retained sequence is limited to the CDR3, 39 bases, with the frame set at the first base. Library method: PCR. TCRdb names Illumina MiSeq as the instrument used. In TCRdb, the public reads were trimmed at Q25 with fastp and aligned with MiXCR, with productive beta chains retained. Each CDR3 protein appears once, grouped with its most common genes and DNA. Recorded for this sample are about 10,000 distinct CDR3 sequences; about 35% of them occurred a single time. Approximately 6.1% of the sample is held by the ten biggest clonotypes.

The chain uses TRBV7-6 and TRBJ1-6, and TRBD1 aligns with 7 junction nucleotides. This sequence was found in a male donor in good health. Sequencing was done on a sample of conventional T cells from blood. The CDR3 has the sequence CASSATGDSPLHF. The sequenced DNA is TGTGCCAGCAGCGCCACAGGGGATTCACCCCTCCACTTT.